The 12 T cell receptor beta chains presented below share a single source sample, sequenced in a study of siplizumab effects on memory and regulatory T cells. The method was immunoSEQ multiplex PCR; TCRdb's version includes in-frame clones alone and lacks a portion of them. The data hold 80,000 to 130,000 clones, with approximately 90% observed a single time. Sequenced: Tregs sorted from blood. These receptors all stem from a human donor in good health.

Written as DNA, the CDR3 is TGTGCCAGCAGCTTGGATCCCGTGTCTTACGAGGCTTTCTTT. It yields the protein CASSLDPVSYEAFF. The V gene is TRBV5-5, the J gene TRBJ1-1; D is unresolved. CDR3 length equals 14 residues. Germline V gene sequence: CDR1 SGHKS, CDR2 YYEKEE (reference sequence). V was cut by 0 bases and J by 11 bases, with 17 bases left in between.

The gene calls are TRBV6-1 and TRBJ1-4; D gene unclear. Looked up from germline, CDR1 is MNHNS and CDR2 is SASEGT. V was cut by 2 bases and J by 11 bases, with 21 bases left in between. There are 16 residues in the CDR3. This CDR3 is CASSEISPPPRNKLFF. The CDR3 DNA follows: TGTGCCAGCAGTGAAATAAGCCCGCCTCCAAGGAATAAACTGTTTTTT.

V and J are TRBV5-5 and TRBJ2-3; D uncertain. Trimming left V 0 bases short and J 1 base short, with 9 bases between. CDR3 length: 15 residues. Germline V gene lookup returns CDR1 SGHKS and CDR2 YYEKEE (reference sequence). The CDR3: CASSLDIPGTDTQYF. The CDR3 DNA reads TGTGCCAGCAGCTTGGACATCCCTGGCACAGATACGCAGTATTTT.

DNA of the CDR3: TGTGCCAGCAGTGAGGGACAGGGGGCGCAAGGACTGTTTTTT. It translates to CASSEGQGAQGLFF. V gene TRBV28 combines with J gene TRBJ1-4; the match to TRBD1 covers 12 bases. Germline V gene lookup returns CDR1 MDHEN and CDR2 SYDVKM. The CDR3 covers 14 residues. Unmatched junction bases numbered 8, after V lost 5 bases and J lost 13 bases. The full variable domain, in which reference TRBV28 and TRBJ1-4 provide the parts outside the CDR3, is DVKVTQSSRYLVKRTGEKVFLECVQDMDHENMFWYRQDPGLGLRLIYFSYDVKMKEKGDIPEGYSVSREKKERFSLILESASTNQTSMYLCASSEGQGAQGLFFGSGTQLSVL.

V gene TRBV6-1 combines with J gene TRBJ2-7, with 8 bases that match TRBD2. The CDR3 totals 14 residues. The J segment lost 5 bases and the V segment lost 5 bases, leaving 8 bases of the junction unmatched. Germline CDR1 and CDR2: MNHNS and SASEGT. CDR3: CASSTWVSGNEQYF. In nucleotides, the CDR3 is TGTGCCAGCAGTACATGGGTTAGCGGGAACGAGCAGTACTTC.

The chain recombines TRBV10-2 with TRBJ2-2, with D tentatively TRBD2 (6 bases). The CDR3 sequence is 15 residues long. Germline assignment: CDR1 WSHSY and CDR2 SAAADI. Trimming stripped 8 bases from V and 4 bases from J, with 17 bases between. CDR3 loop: CASLPAGSGTGELFF. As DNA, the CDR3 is TGCGCCAGCCTTCCCGCCGGGAGTGGCACCGGGGAGCTGTTTTTT.

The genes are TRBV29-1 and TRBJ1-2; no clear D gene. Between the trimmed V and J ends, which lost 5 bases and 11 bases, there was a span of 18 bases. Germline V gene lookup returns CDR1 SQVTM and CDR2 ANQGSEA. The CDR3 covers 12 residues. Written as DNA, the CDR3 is TGCAGCGTTCGTCTAGGGCTACCGGGATACACCTTC. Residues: CSVRLGLPGYTF.

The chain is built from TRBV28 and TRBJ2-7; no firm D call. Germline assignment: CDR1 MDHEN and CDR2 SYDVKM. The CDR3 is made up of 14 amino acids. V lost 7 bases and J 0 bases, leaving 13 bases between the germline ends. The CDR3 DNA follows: TGTGCCAGCACAAATGCCGGGCTCTCCTACGAGCAGTACTTC. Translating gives CASTNAGLSYEQYF.

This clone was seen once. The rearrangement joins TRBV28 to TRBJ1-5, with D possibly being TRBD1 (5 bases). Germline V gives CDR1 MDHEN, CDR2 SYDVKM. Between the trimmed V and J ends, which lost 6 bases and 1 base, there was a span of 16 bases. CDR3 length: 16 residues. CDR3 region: CASRSRGAASNQPQHF. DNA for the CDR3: TGTGCCAGCAGATCCCGAGGGGCGGCGAGCAATCAGCCCCAGCATTTT.

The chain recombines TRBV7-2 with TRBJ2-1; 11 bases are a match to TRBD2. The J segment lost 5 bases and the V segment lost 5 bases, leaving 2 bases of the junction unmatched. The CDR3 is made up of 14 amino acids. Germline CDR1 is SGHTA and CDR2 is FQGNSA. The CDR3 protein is CASSPGLADNEQFF. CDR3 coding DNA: TGTGCCAGCAGCCCGGGACTAGCGGACAATGAGCAGTTCTTC.

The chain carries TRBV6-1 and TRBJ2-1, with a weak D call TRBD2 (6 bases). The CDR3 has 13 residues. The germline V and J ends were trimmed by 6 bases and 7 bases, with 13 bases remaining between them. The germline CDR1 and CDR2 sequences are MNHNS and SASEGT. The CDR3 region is CASREAGGNEQFF. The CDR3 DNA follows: TGTGCCAGCAGGGAGGCCGGAGGGAATGAGCAGTTCTTC.

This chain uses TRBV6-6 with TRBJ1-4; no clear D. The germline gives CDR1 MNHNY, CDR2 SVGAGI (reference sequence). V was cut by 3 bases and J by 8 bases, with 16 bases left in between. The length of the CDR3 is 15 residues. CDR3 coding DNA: TGTGCCAGCAGTTATTACGGGAGAACTGGCGAAAAACTGTTTTTT. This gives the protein CASSYYGRTGEKLFF.